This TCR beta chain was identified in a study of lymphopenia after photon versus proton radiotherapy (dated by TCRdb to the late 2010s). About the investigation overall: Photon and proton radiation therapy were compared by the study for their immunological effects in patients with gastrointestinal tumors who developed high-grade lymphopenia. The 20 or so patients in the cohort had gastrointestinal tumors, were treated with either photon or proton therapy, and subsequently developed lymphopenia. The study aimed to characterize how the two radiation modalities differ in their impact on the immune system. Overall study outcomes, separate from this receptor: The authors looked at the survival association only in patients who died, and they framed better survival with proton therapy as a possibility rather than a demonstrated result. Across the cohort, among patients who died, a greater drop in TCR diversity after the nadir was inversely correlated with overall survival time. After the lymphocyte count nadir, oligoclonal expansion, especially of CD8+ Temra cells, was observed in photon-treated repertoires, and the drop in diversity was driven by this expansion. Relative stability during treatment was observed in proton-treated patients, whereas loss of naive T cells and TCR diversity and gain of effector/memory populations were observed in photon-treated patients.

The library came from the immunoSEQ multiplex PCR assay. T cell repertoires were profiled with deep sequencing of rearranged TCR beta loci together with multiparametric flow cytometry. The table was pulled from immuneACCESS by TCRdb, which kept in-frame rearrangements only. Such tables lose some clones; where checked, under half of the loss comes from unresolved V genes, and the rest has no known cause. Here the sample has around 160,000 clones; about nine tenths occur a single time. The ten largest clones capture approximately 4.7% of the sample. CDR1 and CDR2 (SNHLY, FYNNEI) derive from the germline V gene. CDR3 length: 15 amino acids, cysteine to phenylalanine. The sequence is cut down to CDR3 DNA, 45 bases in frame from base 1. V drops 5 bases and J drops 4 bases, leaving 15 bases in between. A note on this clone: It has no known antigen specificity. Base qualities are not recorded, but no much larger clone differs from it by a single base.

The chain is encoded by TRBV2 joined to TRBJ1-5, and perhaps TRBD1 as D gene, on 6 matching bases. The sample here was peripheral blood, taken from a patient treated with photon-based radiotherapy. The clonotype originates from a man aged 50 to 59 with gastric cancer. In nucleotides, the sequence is TGTGCCAGCAGTCCGACAGGCCGGGATAATCAGCCCCAGCATTTT. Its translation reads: CASSPTGRDNQPQHF.